A single sample gave rise to the 21 T cell receptor beta chains below, sequenced in a study of vaccination and CD4 T cells after COVID-19. The antigens of these receptors remain unknown. An Oncomine TCR Beta short-read assay was used to sequence the DNA from cultured CD4+ T cells. The source of extracted genomic DNA was cultured CD4+ T cells. In TCRdb, the PCR reads were re-called with MiXCR into one record per CDR3 protein. The profile covers approximately 9,600 distinct CDR3 sequences, with around 30% appearing a single time and about an eighth taken by the ten largest. As to treatment: approximately 9-day PBMC culture with coronavirus spike peptide pools or control peptides (ViraFEST assay). It was before the COVID-19 pandemic (2011-2018) that the unexposed donor's CD4+ T cells were collected. Sample: CD4+ T cells from blood, cultured in vitro. These receptors all come from a human donor in good health.

The rearrangement joins TRBV5-8 to TRBJ1-2; TRBD1 is a possible D gene (6 bases). V was trimmed by 2 bases and J by 0 bases, leaving 8 bases between them. CDR1 is SGHTS, CDR2 YDEGEE, per germline. The CDR3 extends over 14 amino acids. CDR3 region: CASSLRTANYGYTF. The CDR3 DNA follows: TGTGCCAGCAGCTTACGGACAGCTAACTATGGCTACACCTTC.

There are a few counts of this clonotype. This sequence joins TRBV29-1 and TRBJ2-7; maybe TRBD1 (5 bases). CDR1 and CDR2 from the germline V gene are SQVTM and ANQGSEA. V was cut by 0 bases and J by 5 bases, with 11 bases left in between. The CDR3 contains 13 residues. In nucleotides, the CDR3 is TGCAGCGTTGAAGATCTGGCCAGGGACGAGCAGTACTTC. Its protein product is CSVEDLARDEQYF.

This clonotype was seen only a few times. The rearrangement links TRBV24-1 to TRBJ2-5; weak D call: TRBD1 (6 bases). The V and J ends lost 4 bases and 4 bases respectively, with 15 bases between them. This CDR3 region has 15 residues. Germline V gives CDR1 KGHDR, CDR2 SFDVKD. The CDR3 coding sequence is TGTGCCACCAGTGACCCTGACAGGTATGGAGAGACCCAGTACTTC. This sequence encodes CATSDPDRYGETQYF.

In its sample, this clonotype was seen a few times. The chain couples TRBV28 to TRBJ2-7; a weak D match, TRBD1 (5 bases). The CDR3 has 14 residues. The ends were cut back, 4 bases at V and 0 bases at J, with 10 bases in the middle. Germline assignment: CDR1 MDHEN and CDR2 SYDVKM. CDR3 residues: CASSSRQGSYEQYF. DNA for the CDR3: TGTGCCAGCAGTTCCAGGCAGGGCTCCTACGAGCAGTACTTC. Filled out from reference TRBV28 and TRBJ2-7, the complete variable domain reads DVKVTQSSRYLVKRTGEKVFLECVQDMDHENMFWYRQDPGLGLRLIYFSYDVKMKEKGDIPEGYSVSREKKERFSLILESASTNQTSMYLCASSSRQGSYEQYFGPGTRLTVT.

This clonotype is labeled as medium-sized. The chain links TRBV6-1 to TRBJ1-6; tentative D call: TRBD1 (6 bases). The CDR3 loop spans 15 amino acids. CDR1 MNHNS and CDR2 SASEGT come from the germline V gene. Trimming removed 6 bases at V and 9 bases at J, with 18 bases between. CDR3 bases: TGTGCCAGCAGGGACCAAGGGGGATCAACTTCACCCCTCCACTTT. Translating it yields CASRDQGGSTSPLHF.

J is TRBJ1-5 and V is TRBV12-3 or TRBV12-4; D gene uncertain. Trimming shortened V by 3 bases and J by 3 bases, and 15 bases separated the two germline ends. CDR3 length: 16 residues. The CDR3, as DNA: TGTGCCAGCAGTTTTAGAGGGAGATCAATCAATCAGCCCCAGCATTTT. This gives the protein CASSFRGRSINQPQHF.

The chain combines TRBV2 with TRBJ2-7; D is ambiguous. This CDR3 has 14 amino acids. Trimming took off 2 bases at V and 6 bases at J, with 14 bases between the two ends. Germline V gene lookup returns CDR1 SNHLY and CDR2 FYNNEI. CDR3 sequence reads: CASSEFGVVAEQYF. In DNA form, the CDR3 reads TGTGCCAGCAGTGAATTTGGGGTCGTTGCCGAGCAGTACTTC.

This clonotype turned up a few times. This chain links TRBV7-2 with TRBJ1-5; D remains unclear. V was trimmed by 5 bases and J by 8 bases, leaving 13 bases between them. Per the germline V gene, CDR1 is SGHTA and CDR2 is FQGNSA. The CDR3 covers 13 residues. CDR3 protein: CASSLGLVEPQHF. The CDR3 DNA sequence: TGTGCCAGCAGCCTCGGCCTGGTTGAGCCCCAGCATTTT. The complete variable domain, with remaining parts taken from reference TRBV7-2 and TRBJ1-5, reads GAGVSQSPSNKVTEKGKDVELRCDPISGHTALYWYRQSLGQGLEFLIYFQGNSAPDKSGLPSDRFSAERTGGSVSTLTIQRTQQEDSAVYLCASSLGLVEPQHFGDGTRLSIL.

The chain is built from TRBV6-5 and TRBJ2-3; D gene ambiguous. Germline lookup yields CDR1 MNHEY and CDR2 SVGAGI. This CDR3 contains 14 residues. Trimming stripped 2 bases from V and 1 base from J, with 7 bases between. CDR3 coding DNA: TGTGCCAGCAGTTACGCGTGGGGCACAGATACGCAGTATTTT. Translated: CASSYAWGTDTQYF.

The chain is built from TRBV6-2 or TRBV6-3 and TRBJ2-2; D might be TRBD2 (5 bases). The V gene lost 5 bases and the J gene lost 6 bases, with 7 bases spanning the gap. Germline V gene lookup returns CDR1 MNHEY and CDR2 SVGEGT. The CDR3 runs 12 residues. The CDR3 loop reads CASSEGPGELFF. The CDR3 coding sequence is TGTGCCAGCAGTGAGGGTCCCGGGGAGCTGTTTTTT.

The table lists this clonotype with a few counts. V usage is TRBV19 and J usage is TRBJ1-2, with D perhaps matching TRBD1 (5 bases). Germline V gene lookup returns CDR1 LNHDA and CDR2 SQIVND (reference sequence). The ends were cut back, 5 bases at V and 8 bases at J, with 15 bases in the middle. This CDR3 has 13 amino acids. The CDR3 DNA is TGTGCCAGTAGTCTTACCGGGACCTCAGGCTACACCTTC. Protein product: CASSLTGTSGYTF.

V usage is TRBV5-4 and J usage is TRBJ2-7; 8 nucleotides line up with TRBD1. The CDR3 has 15 residues. J was trimmed by 5 bases and V by 0 bases; bases with no gene match: 7. Germline V gene sequence: CDR1 SGHNT, CDR2 YYREEE (reference sequence). CDR3 amino acids: CASSLDGRGRNEQYF. CDR3 in DNA: TGTGCCAGCAGCTTGGATGGCAGGGGGCGGAACGAGCAGTACTTC.

This chain joins TRBV20-1 and TRBJ2-5; 16 nucleotides align to TRBD2. From germline, CDR1 is DFQATT and CDR2 SNEGSKA (reference sequence). This CDR3 is 17 amino acids long. V was clipped by 3 bases and J by 5 bases; unmatched bases: 9. The CDR3 DNA sequence: TGCAGTGCTAGCGACGGGACTAGCGGGAGGGACGAGGAGACCCAGTACTTC. This gives the protein CSASDGTSGRDEETQYF.

This clonotype was counted between two and nine times. The V gene is TRBV11-3, the J gene TRBJ2-7; no clear D. Germline V gene data show CDR1 as SGHNT and CDR2 as YENEEA. The CDR3 is made up of 13 amino acids. V was shortened by 5 bases and J by 4 bases, with 12 bases between the two germline ends. CDR3 DNA: TGTGCCAGCAGCCTCCGGGCCGGGTACGAGCAGTACTTC. The encoded protein is CASSLRAGYEQYF.

V and J are TRBV5-1 and TRBJ2-1; 9 nucleotides agree with TRBD2. V gave up 6 bases and J gave up 5 bases; unmatched junction bases: 6. Germline CDR1 SGHRS, CDR2 YFSETQ. This CDR3 has 14 amino acids. The CDR3 DNA reads TGCGCCAGCACCTTTGGGACTAGCAACAATGAGCAGTTCTTC. Protein: CASTFGTSNNEQFF.

Notes on this clonotype: It may be a read error: a sequence one base away is much more abundant. V is TRBV6-5 and J is TRBJ1-2, with D unresolved. CDR1 MNHEY and CDR2 SVGAGI come from the germline V gene. This CDR3 contains 13 residues. For the CDR3, the DNA is TGTGCCAGCAGTTCACCGGACGGGTATGACTACACCTTC. This translates into CASSSPDGYDYTF.

The chain has TRBV15 and TRBJ1-2, with a tentative D call TRBD1 (5 bases). The CDR3 spans 14 residues. Deletions cut 4 bases from V and 3 bases from J, with 12 bases between. Germline CDR1 LNHNV, CDR2 YYDKDF (reference sequence). The CDR3, as DNA: TGTGCCACCAGCATGGGGGTTGGAGACTATGGCTACACCTTC. It encodes CATSMGVGDYGYTF.

This clonotype was observed a few times. This chain uses TRBV5-5 with TRBJ2-3, with 8 bases aligning to TRBD2. Trimming at V came to 4 bases and at J to 3 bases, leaving 10 bases not matched to a gene. This CDR3 comprises 16 residues. The germline V gene has CDR1 SGHKS and CDR2 YYEKEE (reference sequence). This CDR3 is CASSQFSGSRTDTQYF. The CDR3, as DNA: TGTGCCAGCAGCCAATTCAGCGGGAGTAGGACAGATACGCAGTATTTT.

This clonotype was counted between two and nine times. The gene calls are TRBV5-4 and TRBJ1-5; D gene unclear. CDR3 length equals 12 residues. The ends were cut back, 1 base at V and 7 bases at J, with 6 bases in the middle. Germline CDR1 and CDR2: SGHNT and YYREEE (reference sequence). The CDR3 coding sequence is TGTGCCAGCAGCTTGAACGGGCAGCCCCAGCATTTT. Amino acid sequence: CASSLNGQPQHF.

V gene TRBV20-1 combines with J gene TRBJ1-2; TRBD1 matches at 7 bases. Germline lookup yields CDR1 DFQATT and CDR2 SNEGSKA (reference sequence). This CDR3 region has 12 residues. Trimming removed 5 bases from V and 8 bases from J; junction bases left unmatched: 8. CDR3 in amino acids: CSASARGGGYTF. The DNA of the CDR3 is TGCAGTGCTTCAGCTAGAGGGGGCGGCTACACCTTC.

V gene TRBV6-1 combines with J gene TRBJ2-1; tentatively, D is TRBD1 (6 bases). V was cut by 6 bases and J by 3 bases, with 15 bases left in between. The CDR3 sequence is 15 residues long. The germline V gene has CDR1 MNHNS and CDR2 SASEGT. CDR3: CASRDSGGSYNEQFF. The CDR3, as DNA: TGTGCCAGCAGGGACAGTGGCGGAAGCTACAATGAGCAGTTCTTC.